A selection of T cell receptor beta chains follows, all from one sample in a study of blood T cell repertoires in COVID-19. Assay: immunoSEQ multiplex PCR; the TCRdb copy retains only in-frame clones and omits some. Here the sample spans 390,000 or so clones, just over 85% being singletons. Sequencing was done on a sample of peripheral blood. The source of these receptors is a woman between 25 and 40 years old with active or convalescent COVID-19. Each CDR3 is given with its conserved first and last residue. The D gene is left open where the match is weak. Clone size is given for some rows only: seen once, a few or many times, or a class if the clone is expanded.

>-|TRBJ1-2|TRBV7-9|-
CASSLAGLGGYTF
TGTGCCAGCAGCTTAGCAGGACTCGGTGGCTACACCTTC
>-|TRBJ2-1|TRBV4-1|-
CASSQEGFQGGNEQFF
TGCGCCAGCAGCCAAGAGGGATTCCAGGGGGGAAATGAGCAGTTCTTC
>TRBD2|TRBJ2-1|TRBV7-6|few
CASSLGTSGRGFEQFF
TGTGCCAGCAGCTTAGGGACTAGCGGGAGGGGTTTTGAGCAGTTCTTC
>-|TRBJ1-1|TRBV2|-
CASSEQGLGTEAFF
TGTGCCAGCAGTGAACAGGGACTGGGCACTGAAGCTTTCTTT
>TRBD2|TRBJ2-1|TRBV4-2|-
CASSETVAGDSNEQFF
TGTGCCAGCAGCGAAACGGTAGCGGGAGATAGCAATGAGCAGTTCTTC
>TRBD2|TRBJ2-7|TRBV27|-
CASSLVGLASYEQYF
TGTGCCAGCAGTTTAGTGGGACTAGCGTCCTACGAGCAGTACTTC
>TRBD1|TRBJ1-3|TRBV4-1|-
CASSQPGQSGSGNTIYF
TGCGCCAGCAGCCAACCGGGACAGTCTGGCTCTGGAAACACCATATATTTT
>TRBD1|TRBJ1-1|TRBV19|-
CASSPARGTEAFF
TGTGCCAGTAGTCCCGCCAGGGGGACTGAAGCTTTCTTT
>-|TRBJ2-7|TRBV2|-
CASSADRNAYEQYF
TGTGCCAGCAGTGCCGACAGGAATGCCTACGAGCAGTACTTC
>-|TRBJ1-5|TRBV18|few
CASSPAGESNQPQHF
TGTGCCAGCTCACCAGCGGGGGAGAGCAATCAGCCCCAGCATTTT
>TRBD2|TRBJ2-1|TRBV10-3|once
CASIRSSGANEQFF
TGTGCCTCGATAAGGTCTAGCGGGGCTAATGAGCAGTTCTTC
>TRBD1|TRBJ1-2|TRBV5-1|-
CASSLGGTAQYGYTF
TGCGCCAGCAGCTTGGGAGGGACAGCACAGTATGGCTACACCTTC
>-|TRBJ2-1|TRBV19|once
CASSMRGRNEQFF
TGTGCCAGTAGTATGCGGGGGCGGAATGAGCAGTTCTTC
>-|TRBJ2-7|TRBV5-1|-
CASSLAGQAYEQYF
TGCGCCAGCAGCTTGGCTGGACAAGCCTACGAGCAGTACTTC
>-|TRBJ1-1|TRBV6-5|-
CASSSDLNTEAFF
TGTGCCAGCAGTTCAGATCTGAACACTGAAGCTTTCTTT
>-|TRBJ1-2|TRBV29-1|-
CSVEERGGSDYGYTF
TGCAGCGTTGAAGAACGGGGAGGTTCGGACTATGGCTACACCTTC
>-|TRBJ1-5|TRBV7-8|-
CASSLEVQGSNQPQHF
TGTGCCAGCAGCTTAGAGGTCCAGGGGAGCAATCAGCCCCAGCATTTT
>-|TRBJ1-2|TRBV20-1|-
CSASGSGLLVGYTF
TGCAGTGCTAGTGGTTCGGGACTATTGGTCGGCTACACCTTC
>-|TRBJ2-1|TRBV27|-
CASSLSSDYPTPYNEQFF
TGTGCCAGCAGTTTATCGAGTGACTACCCCACCCCTTACAATGAGCAGTTCTTC
>TRBD1|TRBJ2-7|TRBV5-4|few
CASRGQSYEQYF
TGTGCCAGCAGGGGACAGTCCTACGAGCAGTACTTC
>TRBD2|TRBJ2-3|TRBV3-1/TRBV3-2|-
CASSQDLGAGGSTDTQYF
TGTGCCAGCAGCCAAGATCTTGGGGCGGGGGGGAGCACAGATACGCAGTATTTT
>-|TRBJ1-3|TRBV12-3/TRBV12-4|-
CASRQGSGNTIYF
TGTGCCAGCAGGCAGGGTTCTGGAAACACCATATATTTT
>TRBD2|TRBJ2-1|TRBV7-7|-
CASSSHSGGRYNEQFF
TGTGCCAGCAGCTCCCATTCGGGAGGGCGCTACAATGAGCAGTTCTTC
>-|TRBJ2-7|TRBV29-1|-
CSVYDYHEQYF
TGCAGCGTTTACGACTACCACGAGCAGTACTTC
>TRBD1|TRBJ2-7|TRBV19|-
CASSIDRGSEQYF
TGTGCCAGTAGTATCGACAGGGGCAGCGAGCAGTACTTC
>-|TRBJ2-1|TRBV11-2|once
CASSPQGLHNPFTYNEQFF
TGTGCCAGCAGCCCCCAGGGACTCCATAATCCCTTCACCTACAATGAGCAGTTCTTC
>-|TRBJ1-2|TRBV9|-
CASSVERGGGYTF
TGTGCCAGCAGCGTAGAGAGGGGGGGTGGCTACACCTTC
>-|TRBJ2-7|TRBV5-6|-
CASSPPLSYEQYF
TGTGCCAGCAGCCCGCCACTCTCCTACGAGCAGTACTTC
>TRBD1|TRBJ2-2|TRBV7-6|-
CASRTGNTGELFF
TGTGCCAGCCGGACAGGGAACACCGGGGAGCTGTTTTTT
>TRBD1|TRBJ2-7|TRBV6-5|-
CASSGTGLYEQYF
TGTGCCAGCAGCGGGACAGGGCTCTACGAGCAGTACTTC
>TRBD2|TRBJ2-7|TRBV5-1|once
CASSLGAGTISYEQYF
TGCGCCAGCAGCTTGGGAGCGGGGACCATCTCCTACGAGCAGTACTTC
>TRBD2|TRBJ2-5|TRBV5-5|-
CASSPGLAGVAGQETQYF
TGTGCCAGCAGCCCTGGGCTAGCGGGAGTTGCGGGGCAAGAGACCCAGTACTTC
>TRBD1|TRBJ1-1|TRBV9|-
CASSVRQGASVTEAFF
TGTGCCAGCAGCGTAAGACAGGGGGCATCGGTCACTGAAGCTTTCTTT
>-|TRBJ1-6|TRBV15|-
CATSGRDNSPLHF
TGTGCCACCAGCGGTAGAGATAATTCACCCCTCCACTTT
>-|TRBJ2-1|TRBV27|-
CASSTTSTGEQFF
TGTGCCAGCAGTACGACTAGTACCGGTGAGCAGTTCTTC
>-|TRBJ2-5|TRBV5-1|-
CASSFGTTIQETQYF
TGCGCCAGCAGCTTCGGGACAACGATACAAGAGACCCAGTACTTC
>-|TRBJ1-3|TRBV10-3|-
CAIRGLDGNTIYF
TGTGCCATCCGGGGACTTGACGGAAACACCATATATTTT
>TRBD1|TRBJ1-5|TRBV19|-
CASSTGQGVHQPQHF
TGTGCCAGTAGTACCGGACAGGGGGTACATCAGCCCCAGCATTTT
>-|TRBJ2-1|TRBV3-1/TRBV3-2|-
CASSPKSLHEQFF
TGTGCCAGCAGCCCCAAAAGCCTCCATGAGCAGTTCTTC
>-|TRBJ2-2|TRBV6-1|-
CASSEPSPTGELFF
TGTGCCAGCAGTGAACCCAGTCCCACCGGGGAGCTGTTTTTT
>TRBD2|TRBJ2-3|TRBV5-8|-
CASRPSWRGGTDTQYF
TGTGCCAGCAGGCCTTCCTGGCGGGGGGGCACAGATACGCAGTATTTT
>TRBD2|TRBJ2-3|TRBV6-1|-
CASSEVRGADTQYF
TGTGCCAGCAGTGAAGTGCGGGGGGCGGATACGCAGTATTTT
>TRBD1|TRBJ1-1|TRBV19|-
CASSMDRGLVTEAFF
TGTGCCAGTAGTATGGATAGGGGGCTGGTCACTGAAGCTTTCTTT
>-|TRBJ2-7|TRBV5-4|-
CASGPYGGVSSYEQYF
TGTGCCAGCGGTCCCTACGGGGGAGTCAGCTCCTACGAGCAGTACTTC
>-|TRBJ1-2|TRBV27|-
CASSRRASNYGYTF
TGTGCCAGCAGTCGGCGGGCGTCGAACTATGGCTACACCTTC
>TRBD1|TRBJ2-6|TRBV5-6|few
CASSLLGQGAQGANVLTF
TGTGCCAGCAGCCTACTCGGACAGGGGGCGCAAGGGGCCAACGTCCTGACTTTC